The rows below give T cell receptor beta chains drawn from one sample of a study of vaccination and CD4 T cells after COVID-19. These TCRs' antigens remain unknown. From the PCR reads, TCRdb called clonotypes with MiXCR, one entry per CDR3 protein. Seen here are a few thousand distinct CDR3 sequences, roughly 70% observed once, and the top ten hold around a third. The sequenced sample was CD4+ T cells from blood, cultured in vitro. The origin of the receptors is a human donor in good health. The CDR3 runs from the conserved cysteine through the conserved F or W. The order of the fields is clone size, V gene, J gene, CDR3 length, D gene, CDR3 DNA, CDR3 protein. D genes are given only for firm matches. Clone size is stated in some rows and not others, as once, few, many or a class when expanded.

>.|TRBV6-2/TRBV6-3|TRBJ1-2|14|.
TGTGCCAGCACCCCCGGACAGACCTACTATGGCTACACCTTC
CASTPGQTYYGYTF
>.|TRBV4-1|TRBJ1-2|15|.
TGCGCCAGCAGCCAAGAAGGGAGGGGATTCATAAGCTACACCTTC
CASSQEGRGFISYTF
>.|TRBV11-2|TRBJ1-2|11|.
TGTGCCAGCAGCTTTCGGGGTGGCTACACCTTC
CASSFRGGYTF
>.|TRBV7-9|TRBJ1-1|19|.
TGTGCCAGCAGCGGGGTGCGGGGTGGCCGAAGTAATATGAACACTGAAGCTTTCTTT
CASSGVRGGRSNMNTEAFF
>.|TRBV6-1|TRBJ1-6|17|.
TGTGCCAGCAAAACGGTCGGTCGGGGCTCCTATAATTCACCCCTCCACTTT
CASKTVGRGSYNSPLHF
>.|TRBV19|TRBJ1-6|15|.
TGTGCCAGTAGTACCTTAGGGATATTGGATTCACCCCTCCACTTT
CASSTLGILDSPLHF
>.|TRBV27|TRBJ1-5|17|.
TGTGCCAGCAGTTTATTGGTCCAGGGTACCCTTAATCAGCCCCAGCATTTT
CASSLLVQGTLNQPQHF
>.|TRBV10-3|TRBJ2-7|12|.
TGTGCCATCAGTAAGGGCGCGTACGAGCAGTACTTC
CAISKGAYEQYF
>.|TRBV27|TRBJ1-1|15|.
TGTGCCAGCAGCACCTGGAGGGGTGGTGACCGTTTTGCTTTCTTT
CASSTWRGGDRFAFF
>.|TRBV25-1|TRBJ1-2|13|.
TGTGCCAGCCGGAGCTGGGGGGCGGAGGGCTACACCTTC
CASRSWGAEGYTF
>.|TRBV6-5|TRBJ1-2|16|TRBD1
TGTGCCAGCAGTTACTGGGGACAGGGGGCCATCTATGGCTACACCTTC
CASSYWGQGAIYGYTF
>.|TRBV15|TRBJ2-2|17|.
TGTGCCACCAGCAGAGAGAGAAGAGCACCTAACACCGGGGAGCTGTTTTTT
CATSRERRAPNTGELFF
>.|TRBV28|TRBJ2-5|15|.
TGTGCCAGTAAACAGGGAAAGACGTACCAAGAGACCCAGTACTTC
CASKQGKTYQETQYF
>.|TRBV20-1|TRBJ1-6|13|.
TGCAGTGCTCGGACGGATTATAATTCACCCCTCCACTTT
CSARTDYNSPLHF
>.|TRBV30|TRBJ2-2|13|TRBD1
TGTGCCGGGCCGGGACAGGGCACCGGGGAGCTGTTTTTT
CAGPGQGTGELFF
>once|TRBV7-9|TRBJ1-2|16|.
TGTGCCAGCAGCTTAGATGGTCCCCAAGCTAACTATGGCTACACCTTC
CASSLDGPQANYGYTF
>.|TRBV20-1|TRBJ1-1|13|TRBD1
TGCAGTGCTAACAGGGGGCTAGGCACTGAAGCTTTCTTT
CSANRGLGTEAFF
>.|TRBV15|TRBJ2-5|13|.
TGTGCCACCAGCATGACTAGGAAAGAGACCCAGTACTTC
CATSMTRKETQYF
>.|TRBV11-2|TRBJ2-7|16|.
TGTGCCAGCAGCTCCCTGAGTAGGCAGGGTCAATACGAGCAGTACTTC
CASSSLSRQGQYEQYF
>.|TRBV14|TRBJ2-7|15|TRBD1
TGTGCCAGCAGCCAAGGACAGGGACCCACCTTCAAGCAGTACTTC
CASSQGQGPTFKQYF
>few|TRBV6-2/TRBV6-3|TRBJ2-3|14|.
TGTGCCAGCAGTCTATATCAGCCTTCAGATACGCAGTATTTT
CASSLYQPSDTQYF
>large|TRBV7-2|TRBJ2-7|15|.
TGTGCCAGCAGTTACGGACAAACGCCCTCCTACGAGCAGTACTTC
CASSYGQTPSYEQYF
>.|TRBV5-1|TRBJ1-2|14|.
TGCGCCAGCAGCTTGCCGACTGGGATGGGCGGCTACACCTTC
CASSLPTGMGGYTF
>few|TRBV21-1|TRBJ1-1|14|.
TGTGCCAGCAGAGAGAGACAAACGAACACTGAAGCTTTCTTT
CASRERQTNTEAFF
>.|TRBV19|TRBJ1-1|15|TRBD1
TGTGCCAGTAGTTTATCGACAGGGAAGAACACTGAAGCTTTCTTT
CASSLSTGKNTEAFF
>.|TRBV6-2/TRBV6-3|TRBJ1-2|15|.
TGTGCCAGCAGTTCAACCGCCCGTTCCTACTATGGCTACACCTTC
CASSSTARSYYGYTF
>.|TRBV2|TRBJ2-3|14|TRBD2
TGTGCCAGCAGGTACGGGGGGAACACAGATACGCAGTATTTT
CASRYGGNTDTQYF
>.|TRBV6-1|TRBJ2-7|16|.
TGTGCCAGCAGTCCCCAGAGGGGAATTACCTCCGTCGAGCAGTACTTC
CASSPQRGITSVEQYF
>.|TRBV6-2/TRBV6-3|TRBJ2-1|18|TRBD2
TGTGCCAGCAGTTACCATCGAGCGGGGGGCATCTCCTACAATGAGCAGTTCTTC
CASSYHRAGGISYNEQFF
>.|TRBV7-2|TRBJ1-1|14|.
TGTGCCAGCAGCTCCGACAGGAAGAACACTGAAGCTTTCTTT
CASSSDRKNTEAFF
>once|TRBV20-1|TRBJ1-3|14|.
TGCAGTGCTAGCGGGACCTCTATCTCTGACACCATATATTTT
CSASGTSISDTIYF
>.|TRBV29-1|TRBJ1-5|14|.
TGCAGCGTGATTGTGGCCAGCAGCAATCAGCCCCAGCATTTT
CSVIVASSNQPQHF
>.|TRBV2|TRBJ2-1|13|.
TGTGCCACCCTGGGTAGCTCCTACAATGAGCAGTTCTTC
CATLGSSYNEQFF
>.|TRBV7-8|TRBJ1-5|20|TRBD1
TGTGCCAGCAGCAACCGACAGGGAACGGGTGTTGATGGGAGCAATCAGCCCCAGCATTTT
CASSNRQGTGVDGSNQPQHF
>.|TRBV20-1|TRBJ2-1|11|.
TGCAGTGCTACAGACCGGGACTGGCAGTTCTTC
CSATDRDWQFF
>.|TRBV11-2|TRBJ1-4|13|.
TGTGCCAGCAGCTTAGCTCAGAGCACCCCGGTGATTTTT
CASSLAQSTPVIF
>few|TRBV7-9|TRBJ1-1|14|TRBD1
TGTGCCAGCAGAGGGACAGGGCCAAACACTGAAGCTTTCTTT
CASRGTGPNTEAFF
>.|TRBV7-2|TRBJ2-3|15|.
TGTGCCAGCAGCCCCACCGAAAGCGGCACAGATACGCAGTATTTT
CASSPTESGTDTQYF
>.|TRBV12-3/TRBV12-4|TRBJ2-5|20|TRBD2
TGTGCCAGCAGTTTAGCGCTGGGGTTCAGCGGGGGGAGACGGGGAGAGACCCAGTACTTC
CASSLALGFSGGRRGETQYF
>.|TRBV20-1|TRBJ1-1|13|.
TGCAGTGCTAGTGCAGGGGCGAACACTGAAGCTTTCTTT
CSASAGANTEAFF
>.|TRBV24-1|TRBJ2-3|15|TRBD1
TGTGCCACCAGCCTGCGGACAGGGCGCACAGATACGCAGTATTTT
CATSLRTGRTDTQYF
>.|TRBV6-5|TRBJ1-6|15|TRBD1
TGTGCCAGCAGTTATATAGGGACAGGGCCTACACCCCTCCACTTT
CASSYIGTGPTPLHF
>few|TRBV6-2/TRBV6-3|TRBJ1-1|15|.
TGTGCCAGCAGTTACTCAGGAGCCCGGAACACTGAAGCTTTCTTT
CASSYSGARNTEAFF
>few|TRBV20-1|TRBJ2-2|18|.
TGCAGTGCTAGATTCACAATTAGCGGAGGGGTTAACACCGGGGAGCTGTTTTTT
CSARFTISGGVNTGELFF
>.|TRBV7-8|TRBJ1-5|13|.
TGTGCCAGCAGCTTGAGGCAGTTGGGGCCCCAGCATTTT
CASSLRQLGPQHF
>.|TRBV27|TRBJ1-5|15|.
TGTGCCAGCAGTTTAACAGATATTGGCAATCAGCCCCAGCATTTT
CASSLTDIGNQPQHF
>few|TRBV4-1|TRBJ1-2|14|.
TGCGCCAGCAGCCAAGACTGGGGGGCGAAAGGCTACACCTTC
CASSQDWGAKGYTF
>.|TRBV19|TRBJ2-2|14|.
TGTGCCAGCAAGGACGCCCCGAACACCGGGGAGCTGTTTTTT
CASKDAPNTGELFF
>.|TRBV11-3|TRBJ1-1|13|.
TGTGCCAGCAGCTTCAGGGCGAACACTGAAGCTTTCTTT
CASSFRANTEAFF
>.|TRBV6-2/TRBV6-3|TRBJ2-3|17|.
TGTGCCAGCAGTTACTCAAACAAGGATCTCTCGGGAGATACGCAGTATTTT
CASSYSNKDLSGDTQYF
>.|TRBV10-1|TRBJ1-1|15|.
TGCGCCAGCAGCCCCGGGGGGGCCCTGAACACTGAAGCTTTCTTT
CASSPGGALNTEAFF